What follows is one TCR beta chain and its context. Antigen specificity is unknown. Mismatch with germline at one junction end may stem from a read error. This entry comes from a study of post-analysis software for immune sequencing data. Looking at the study overall: Included among the disease courses, which were recorded for the cohort, were relapsing-remitting, secondary progressive and progressive-relapsing multiple sclerosis.

Study findings and constraints: Relative to controls, patients had a few TRBV segments at higher frequency, with TRBV5-6, TRBV5-1 and TRBV20-1 among these. Multiple sclerosis patients showed significantly lower normalized Chao1 diversity than controls did. Those samples that were prepared in the same batch co-clustered strongly by F measure.

Germline-derived CDR1 and CDR2 are SEHNR and FQNEAQ (reference sequence). This CDR3 contains 15 residues. Incorporated into the TCR beta cDNA libraries were unique molecular identifiers, which served to reduce PCR and sequencing biases. Once roughly 0.9 to 10 million T cells were used, about 490,000 cDNA molecules resulted. One entry per CDR3 protein results from TCRdb running MiXCR on the PCR reads. The sample consists of over 250,000 distinct CDR3 sequences, just over 35% of them appearing once. The clonotype comes from a girl aged 5-17 years with multiple sclerosis. Specimen: blood. The chain carries TRBV7-9 and TRBJ2-1, with a possible D match to TRBD2 (6 bases). CDR3 nucleotides: TGTGCCGGCAGCTTCTCCGGGGGTTCCTACAATGAGCAGTTCTTC. Translating gives CAGSFSGGSYNEQFF.